Described below is a single T cell receptor (beta chain) sequence and its context. The target of this receptor is not known. No quality values exist for individual bases; no much larger clone is one base distant. This specimen belongs to a study of shared clonotypes between healthy human individuals (dated by TCRdb to the early 2020s). Regarding the complete study: A couple of women and three men aged 18 to 49 years were included in the cohort. For each donor, three plates each were used for CD4 naive and CD4 memory, two plates were used for CD8 naive, and one plate was used for CD8 memory. Blood TCR repertoires of a handful of healthy adults were deeply sequenced to estimate repertoire size and the extent of clonotype sharing between individuals. Per donor, leukapheresis produced somewhere between about 0.85 and 10 billion PBMCs. Different laboratories and diverse techniques were used to prepare libraries and sequence TCR repertoires, to increase sequencing depth and limit assay-specific biases. The study at large found these results: Higher generation probabilities were observed for clonotypes shared by all four sorted-subset donors than for non-shared clonotypes. Incomplete sequencing was indicated by rarefaction of sorted-subset datasets, despite the large sequencing depth. Pairwise subsampling led to the expectation that sequencing depth would affect the degree of clonotype sharing among donors. Sampling was limited to blood, and TCR repertoires in tissue likely differ from TCR repertoires in blood. Across a handful of donors, 5% to 6% of naive CD4, roughly 3.3% of naive CD8, about 2.3% of memory CD4, and over 0.35% of memory CD8 clonotypes were shared. Because the study included only a small number of donors, the genetic and exposure-history diversity represented was limited. Naive subsets generally had larger estimated clonotype richness than memory subsets.

Using the deep immunoSEQ assay, multiplex PCR amplified TCR CDR3 regions from genomic DNA. Extracted genomic DNA from each cell subset was spread evenly across all wells of several immunoSEQ 96-well plates, with each plate serving as a replicate. Each replicate PCR for sorted subsets received about 200 ng genomic DNA, equal to about 29,000 T cell genomes. Purified libraries were measured with a Qubit 3.0 fluorometer, size-checked on a Bioanalyzer 2100, and measured again with the KAPA Library Quantification kit. A separate single-read 150-cycle Illumina NextSeq 550 flow cell was used to sequence each immunoSEQ 96-well plate. The authors' pipeline ran thus. Because only junctional sequences without quality scores were contained in the immunoSEQ output, filtering matching that applied to full-length reads could not be performed. To assign V/J genes and CDR3, sequences were annotated against IMGT germline references using PyIR, a Python wrapper for IgBLAST v1.9. Any read was removed if the V/J assignment was weak (E-value above 1e-6), the CDR3 was missing, or the read contained stop codons, out-of-frame junctions, or ambiguous translated residues. V3J clonotypes were defined as sequences sharing an identical inferred V gene, J gene, and CDR3 amino acid sequence. The percentage overlap between two repertoires was calculated by dividing the number of shared unique clonotypes by the size of the smaller repertoire. RTK rarefaction, the Chao1 estimator, and Recon v2.1 estimates of unobserved clonotypes were used to assess repertoire richness. OLGA was used to compute generation probabilities for all TCRbeta clonotypes that the gDNA method yielded from a few donors. TCRdb carries this immuneACCESS record with in-frame sequences only. Its versions omit some clonotypes, under half of them owing to an unresolved V gene in the studies checked, with the rest unexplained. Clone size and V and J calls were adopted from that table, with D and trimming inferred from the DNA. This sample gives approximately 1,500,000 clones in total; around 95% of them show up just once. Approximately 1.1% of the sample is in the top ten clones.

Healthy HIV-negative adults with no recently reported acute infections or vaccinations were included as donors. Every donor was a Caucasian adult residing in Nashville, Tennessee, USA. CD4+ T cells were enriched by magnetic negative selection; naive cells were then positively selected on CD45RA, and the negative fraction formed the memory subset. Blood was collected by leukapheresis, and PBMCs were isolated by Ficoll-Histopaque density gradient centrifugation and then cryopreserved in liquid nitrogen vapor phase. Purity and quantity of every magnetically sorted T cell population were checked by analytical flow cytometry. Genomic DNA was isolated from every sorted fraction and measured by UV absorbance on a Nanodrop 2000c. The sample taken for sequencing was naive CD4+ T cells sorted from blood. The cell subset or site label on this specimen signifies: CD45RA+ positively selected. The TCR sequence derives from a man younger than 45 in good health.

The CDR3 sequence is CASSRKTWHPGEETQYF. The base sequence is TGTGCCAGCAGTCGAAAGACTTGGCACCCGGGAGAAGAGACCCAGTACTTC. This chain is built from TRBV28 and TRBJ2-5; the D gene is possibly TRBD2, with 6 bases matching. CDR1 and CDR2, per the germline V gene, are MDHEN and SYDVKM. The trim is 5 bases for V and 3 bases for J, with a gap of 22 bases between the germline ends. Inclusive of the bounding cysteine and phenylalanine, the CDR3 is 17 residues long. The kept DNA is CDR3 alone, 51 bases in frame from the first base.